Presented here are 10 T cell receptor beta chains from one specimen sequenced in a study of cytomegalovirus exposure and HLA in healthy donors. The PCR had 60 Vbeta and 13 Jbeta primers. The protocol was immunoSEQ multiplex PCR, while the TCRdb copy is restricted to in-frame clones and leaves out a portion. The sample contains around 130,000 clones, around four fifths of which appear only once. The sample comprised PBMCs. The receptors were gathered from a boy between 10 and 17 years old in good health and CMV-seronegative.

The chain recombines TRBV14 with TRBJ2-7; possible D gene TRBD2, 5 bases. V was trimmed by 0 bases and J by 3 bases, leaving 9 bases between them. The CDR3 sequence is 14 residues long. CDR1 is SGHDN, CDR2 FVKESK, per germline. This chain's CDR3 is CASSQDLANYEQYF. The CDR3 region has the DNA TGTGCCAGCAGCCAAGACCTAGCCAACTACGAGCAGTACTTC.

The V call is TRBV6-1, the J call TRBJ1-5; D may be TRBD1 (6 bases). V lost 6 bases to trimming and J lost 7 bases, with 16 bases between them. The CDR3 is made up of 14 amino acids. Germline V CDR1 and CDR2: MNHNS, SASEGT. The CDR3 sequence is CASREQGREQPQHF. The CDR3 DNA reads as TGTGCCAGCAGGGAACAGGGAAGGGAACAGCCCCAGCATTTT.

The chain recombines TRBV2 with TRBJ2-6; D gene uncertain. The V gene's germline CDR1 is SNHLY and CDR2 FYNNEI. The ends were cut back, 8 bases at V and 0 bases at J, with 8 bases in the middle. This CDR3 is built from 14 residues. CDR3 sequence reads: CASDPSSGANVLTF. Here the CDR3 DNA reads TGTGCCAGCGACCCTAGCTCTGGGGCCAACGTCCTGACTTTC.

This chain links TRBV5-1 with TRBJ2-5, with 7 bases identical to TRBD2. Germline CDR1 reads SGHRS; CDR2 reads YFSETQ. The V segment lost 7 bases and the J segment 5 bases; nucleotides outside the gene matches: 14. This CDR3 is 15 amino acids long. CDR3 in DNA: TGCGCCAGCTCCCCCGGGGAGGGAGTACGGGAGACCCAGTACTTC. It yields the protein CASSPGEGVRETQYF.

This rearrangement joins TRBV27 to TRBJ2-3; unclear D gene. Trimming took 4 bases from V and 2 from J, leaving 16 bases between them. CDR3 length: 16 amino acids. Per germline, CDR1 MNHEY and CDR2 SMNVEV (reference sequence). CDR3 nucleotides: TGTGCCAGCAGTTCCGGGTTAACGGCCCACACAGATACGCAGTATTTT. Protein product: CASSSGLTAHTDTQYF.

The CDR3 DNA is TGTGCCAGCAGCCCCACCCAGATAACCTACGAGCAGTACTTC. Its protein product is CASSPTQITYEQYF. The chain joins TRBV2 to TRBJ2-7; D ambiguous. V shed 6 bases and J shed 2 bases, with 14 bases lying between them. Per the germline V gene, CDR1 is SNHLY and CDR2 is FYNNEI. This CDR3 spans 14 amino acids.

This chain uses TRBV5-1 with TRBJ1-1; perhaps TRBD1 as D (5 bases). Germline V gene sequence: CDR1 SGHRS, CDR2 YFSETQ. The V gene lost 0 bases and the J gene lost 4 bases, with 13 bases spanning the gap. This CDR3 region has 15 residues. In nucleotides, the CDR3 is TGCGCCAGCAGCTTGGAAGGGGCAGAAAGCACTGAAGCTTTCTTT. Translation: CASSLEGAESTEAFF.

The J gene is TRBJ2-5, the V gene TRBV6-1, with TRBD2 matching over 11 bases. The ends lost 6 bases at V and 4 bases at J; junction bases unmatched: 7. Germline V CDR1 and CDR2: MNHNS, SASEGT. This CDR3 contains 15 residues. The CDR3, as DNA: TGTGCCAGCAGCGTGACTAGCGGGATAGGAGAGACCCAGTACTTC. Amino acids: CASSVTSGIGETQYF.

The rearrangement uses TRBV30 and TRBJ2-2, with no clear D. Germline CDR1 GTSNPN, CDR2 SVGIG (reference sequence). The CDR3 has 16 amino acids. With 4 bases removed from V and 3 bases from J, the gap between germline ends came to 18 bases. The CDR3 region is CAWTRGHGTYTGELFF. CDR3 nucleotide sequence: TGTGCCTGGACCCGTGGGCACGGTACCTACACCGGGGAGCTGTTTTTT.

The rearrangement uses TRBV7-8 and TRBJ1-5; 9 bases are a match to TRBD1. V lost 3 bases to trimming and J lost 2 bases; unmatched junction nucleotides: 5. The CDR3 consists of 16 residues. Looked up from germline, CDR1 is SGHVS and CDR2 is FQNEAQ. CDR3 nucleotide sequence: TGTGCCAGCAGCTTCGTTACAGGGGGCGGCAATCAGCCCCAGCATTTT. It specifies CASSFVTGGGNQPQHF.